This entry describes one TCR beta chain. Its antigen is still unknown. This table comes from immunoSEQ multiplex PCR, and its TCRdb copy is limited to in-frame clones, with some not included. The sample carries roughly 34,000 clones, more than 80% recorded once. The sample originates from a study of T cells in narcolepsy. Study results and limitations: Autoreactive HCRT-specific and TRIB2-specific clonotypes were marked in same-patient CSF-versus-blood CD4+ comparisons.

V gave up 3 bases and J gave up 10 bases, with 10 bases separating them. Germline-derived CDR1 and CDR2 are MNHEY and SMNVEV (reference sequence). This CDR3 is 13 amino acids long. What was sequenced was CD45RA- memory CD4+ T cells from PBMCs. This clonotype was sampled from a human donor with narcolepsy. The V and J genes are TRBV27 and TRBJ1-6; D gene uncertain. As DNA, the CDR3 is TGTGCCAGCAGTTTGATAACCGAGTCACCCCTCCACTTT. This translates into CASSLITESPLHF.